The 6 T cell receptor beta chains below all came from one sample that was sequenced in a study of CD8 T cells in ankylosing spondylitis. TCRdb fed the 5' RACE reads into MiXCR, producing one record per CDR3 protein. Of about 150,000 distinct CDR3 sequences listed, under 55% are singletons. Sequencing was carried out using synovial fluid, either unsorted or a sorted T cell fraction (not recorded which). These receptor sequences come from a male donor with ankylosing spondylitis.

This clonotype was recorded only once. This rearrangement joins TRBV29-1 to TRBJ1-2; 7 nucleotides line up with TRBD1. The CDR3 consists of 12 residues. In germline, CDR1 is SQVTM, CDR2 ANQGSEA. Trimming took 3 bases from V and 8 from J; bases not matched to a gene: 6. The CDR3 sequence is CSVDPDRFGYTF. CDR3 DNA sequence: TGCAGCGTTGACCCGGACAGGTTCGGCTACACCTTC.

This clonotype was seen only a few times. This chain links TRBV5-6 with TRBJ2-4; no reliable D call. The length of the CDR3 is 17 residues. Trimming removed 1 base from V and 0 bases from J, with 14 bases in between. Germline V gives CDR1 SGHDT, CDR2 YYEEEE. The CDR3 DNA reads TGTGCCAGCAGCTTGTGGAGACTCTTTCTAGCCAAAAACATTCAGTACTTC. Its protein is CASSLWRLFLAKNIQYF.

The chain couples TRBV5-6 to TRBJ1-1, with D perhaps TRBD1 (5 bases). Trimming took 0 bases from V and 3 from J, leaving 12 bases between them. CDR3 length: 15 amino acids. Germline V gene lookup returns CDR1 SGHDT and CDR2 YYEEEE. The CDR3 reads CASSLDRQGYTEAFF. The CDR3 nucleotides read TGTGCCAGCAGCTTGGATCGGCAGGGCTACACTGAAGCTTTCTTT.

V is TRBV4-1 and J is TRBJ1-1; D unresolved. Trimming took off 0 bases at V and 9 bases at J, with 8 bases between the two ends. Germline CDR1 is MGHRA and CDR2 is YSYEKL. The CDR3 is 12 amino acids. This chain's CDR3 is CASSQDHFKAFF. The CDR3 nucleotides read TGCGCCAGCAGCCAAGATCATTTTAAAGCTTTCTTT.

Notes on this clonotype: A read error is possible here, since a much larger clone lies one base away. The CDR3 loop reads CASSWTADTQYF. DNA for the CDR3: TGTGCCAGCAGCTGGACAGCAGATACGCAGTATTTT. The genes are TRBV5-5 and TRBJ2-3; the D gene is possibly TRBD1 (6 bases). This CDR3 spans 12 amino acids. Germline V CDR1 and CDR2: SGHKS, YYEKEE (reference sequence). Trimming removed 3 bases from V and 4 bases from J, with 6 bases in between.

The gene calls are TRBV2 and TRBJ2-7; a possible D gene is TRBD1 (5 bases). This CDR3 has 15 amino acids. Looked up from germline, CDR1 is SNHLY and CDR2 is FYNNEI. Trimming pared 4 bases from V and 3 bases from J, leaving 16 bases between. CDR3 sequence: CASSVGKGPNYEQYF. CDR3 coding DNA: TGTGCCAGCAGTGTGGGTAAGGGGCCTAACTACGAGCAGTACTTC. Full variable domain (remainder filled in from reference TRBV2 and TRBJ2-7): EPEVTQTPSHQVTQMGQEVILRCVPISNHLYFYWYRQILGQKVEFLVSFYNNEISEKSEIFDDQFSVERPDGSNFTLKIRSTKLEDSAMYFCASSVGKGPNYEQYFGPGTRLTVT.